This TCR beta chain was captured in a study of blood T cells in healthy people across ages. General study points: The diversity estimates, figures obtained from one million T cells, were considered underestimates. Getting older went along with TCR beta diversity per million T cells dropping roughly linearly. Reliance upon unsorted PBMCs precluded definitive naive versus antigen-experienced comparison.

Between the trimmed V and J ends, which lost 0 bases and 2 bases, there was a span of 9 bases. The germline gives CDR1 SGHDT, CDR2 YYEEEE. The CDR3 is made up of 14 amino acids. Then a second PCR, running roughly 6 to 11 cycles, was carried out with a sample-barcoded 5' primer and a J-beta primer mix. TCRdb reanalysed the 5' RACE reads using MiXCR and keeps one entry per CDR3 protein. Of about 2 million distinct CDR3 sequences listed, approximately 50% are singletons. The table lists this clonotype with a few counts. Its antigen is not identified. The sequencing input was blood. The V call is TRBV5-6, the J call TRBJ2-7; no clear D gene. The sequence was collected from a woman in her 40s in good health. CDR3 sequence: CASSLGFGAYEQYF. The DNA of the CDR3 is TGTGCCAGCAGCTTGGGGTTTGGGGCCTACGAGCAGTACTTC.